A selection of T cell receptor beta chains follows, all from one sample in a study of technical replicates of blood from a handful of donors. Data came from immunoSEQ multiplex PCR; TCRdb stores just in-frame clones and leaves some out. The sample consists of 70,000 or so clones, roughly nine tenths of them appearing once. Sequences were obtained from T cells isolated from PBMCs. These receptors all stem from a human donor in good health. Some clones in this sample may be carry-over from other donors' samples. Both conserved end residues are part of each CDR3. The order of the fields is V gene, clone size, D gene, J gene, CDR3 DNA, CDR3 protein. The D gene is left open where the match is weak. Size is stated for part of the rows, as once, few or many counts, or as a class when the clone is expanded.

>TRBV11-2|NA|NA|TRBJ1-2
TGTGCCAGCACCGGGGCCGGGTCAGGGGCCGCTCACTATGGCTACACCTTC
CASTGAGSGAAHYGYTF
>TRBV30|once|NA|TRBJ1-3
TGTGCCTCCTGGGCAGGTCCTGGAAACACCATATATTTT
CASWAGPGNTIYF
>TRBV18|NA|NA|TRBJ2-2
TGTGCCAGCTCACCTCTAGCGTCTGACGCCAGGGAGCTGTTTTTT
CASSPLASDARELFF
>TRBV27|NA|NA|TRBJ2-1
TGTGCCAGCAGTTTAAGTCGTGAGAGTTCCTACAATGAGCAGTTCTTC
CASSLSRESSYNEQFF
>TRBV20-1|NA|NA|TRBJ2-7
TGCAGTGCTAGAGATCTACGGGAGCAGTACTTC
CSARDLREQYF
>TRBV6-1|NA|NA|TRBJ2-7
TGTGCCAGCAGTGATATAATAGCAGTATCCTACGAGCAGTACTTC
CASSDIIAVSYEQYF
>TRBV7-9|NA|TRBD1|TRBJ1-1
TGTGCCAGCAGCTTAGAAGGGACAGGGACTGAAGCTTTCTTT
CASSLEGTGTEAFF
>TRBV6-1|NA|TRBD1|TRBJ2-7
TGTGCCAGCAGGAGCACCGGGACAGGGGACTACGAGCAGTACTTC
CASRSTGTGDYEQYF
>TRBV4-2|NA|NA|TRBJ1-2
TGTGCCAGCAGCCAAGGGATGGGCTCCTATGGCTACACCTTC
CASSQGMGSYGYTF
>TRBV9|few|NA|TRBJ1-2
TGTGCCAGCAGCGCCACCCAGGGGGGCTACACCTTC
CASSATQGGYTF
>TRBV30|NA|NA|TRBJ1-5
TGTGCCTGGAGTAAGGGGGACGGTCAGCCCCAGCATTTT
CAWSKGDGQPQHF
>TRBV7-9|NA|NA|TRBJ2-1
TGTGCCAGCAGCCTCAGGTATGGACAGCATGAGCAGTTCTTC
CASSLRYGQHEQFF
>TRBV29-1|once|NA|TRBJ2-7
TGCAGCGTTGTAAATAAGGGGGCGGCGGGGGAGCAGTACTTC
CSVVNKGAAGEQYF
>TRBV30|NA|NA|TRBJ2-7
TGTGCCTGGAGCGGACTGACTGCCGAGCAGTACTTC
CAWSGLTAEQYF
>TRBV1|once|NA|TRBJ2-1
TGCACCAGCAGCCAAGATCGATTGACTAGCGGGAGGTACAATGAGCAGTTCTTC
CTSSQDRLTSGRYNEQFF
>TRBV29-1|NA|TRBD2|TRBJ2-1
TGCAGCGTCGAGAAGACTAGCGGAGGCTCCTACAATGAGCAGTTCTTC
CSVEKTSGGSYNEQFF
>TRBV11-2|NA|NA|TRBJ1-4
TGTGCCAGCAGCCCTAGGGGGGGCGAAAAACTGTTTTTT
CASSPRGGEKLFF
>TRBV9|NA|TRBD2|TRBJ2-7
TGTGCCAGCAGCGTACTTGGGGCTAGCGGGGCCAGCGAGCAGTACTTC
CASSVLGASGASEQYF
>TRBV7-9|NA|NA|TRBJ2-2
TGTGCCAGCAGCACTACAGGCGGGGTCACCGGGGAGCTGTTTTTT
CASSTTGGVTGELFF
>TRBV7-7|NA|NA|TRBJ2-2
TGTGCTAGCACCAGGGCGCCGAACACCGGGGAGCTGTTTTTT
CASTRAPNTGELFF
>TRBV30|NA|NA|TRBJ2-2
TGTGCCTGGGTAGGGGGGACTACTAACACCGGGGAGCTGTTTTTT
CAWVGGTTNTGELFF
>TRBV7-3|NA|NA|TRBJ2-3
TGTGCCAGCAGCGCCACCCCTAGCGGCACAGATACGCAGTATTTT
CASSATPSGTDTQYF
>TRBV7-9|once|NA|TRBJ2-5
TGTGCCAGCAGCTTTAAAGAGACCCAGTACTTC
CASSFKETQYF
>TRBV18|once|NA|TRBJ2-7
TGTGCCAGCTCACATGGGACTTCCATCTTAAGCTCCTACGAGCAGTACTTC
CASSHGTSILSSYEQYF
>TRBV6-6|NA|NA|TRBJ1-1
TGTGCCAGCATTACGACAGGGAACACTGAAGCTTTCTTT
CASITTGNTEAFF
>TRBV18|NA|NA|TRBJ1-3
TGTGCCAGCTCACCGGCGGCCGGCTCTGGAAACACCATATATTTT
CASSPAAGSGNTIYF
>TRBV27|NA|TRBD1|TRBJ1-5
TGTGCCAGCAGTTTTGGGACAGGCAATCAGCCCCAGCATTTT
CASSFGTGNQPQHF